Listed below are T cell receptor beta chains from one sample, sequenced in a study of technical replicates of blood from several donors. Profiled with immunoSEQ multiplex PCR; TCRdb holds only in-frame clones, not every one. The sample has about 81,000 clones; around 92% are singletons. Sequencing was done on a sample of T cells isolated from PBMCs. These receptors were collected from a human donor in good health. CDR3s include the opening cysteine and the closing phenylalanine or tryptophan. Size is stated for part of the rows, as once, few or many counts, or as a class when the clone is expanded.

CDR3 protein	clone size	J gene	V gene
CASSAAGTGLQETQYF	.	TRBJ2-5	TRBV9
CASSAQGNEQFF	once	TRBJ2-1	TRBV9
CASSGQVYGYTF	.	TRBJ1-2	TRBV2
CASSRGAYEQYF	once	TRBJ2-7	TRBV6-1
CASSLAAGEQYF	.	TRBJ2-7	TRBV5-5
CASSYPDEQYF	.	TRBJ2-7	TRBV6-5
CASSSTNGMEETQYF	.	TRBJ2-5	TRBV6-1
CASSFGGVASHSPLHF	few	TRBJ1-6	TRBV6-5
CAISDGFQGGSTDTQYF	.	TRBJ2-3	TRBV10-3
CASSLGSIRGSDTQYF	once	TRBJ2-3	TRBV11-3
CASSSPPRAETQYF	once	TRBJ2-5	TRBV11-1
CASSLEVTGGYEQYF	.	TRBJ2-7	TRBV5-1
CASSEADRGGRGIYEQYF	.	TRBJ2-7	TRBV2
CASSSLLAGGPNNEQFF	.	TRBJ2-1	TRBV7-7
CASRTGTGANYGYTF	once	TRBJ1-2	TRBV5-1
CASSGGTSGEETQYF	.	TRBJ2-5	TRBV5-1
CANPTRGEETQYF	.	TRBJ2-5	TRBV10-1
CASSGDRGQETQYF	.	TRBJ2-5	TRBV27
CASSSSLDSGTEAFF	.	TRBJ1-1	TRBV28
CASSLVGRGPLGGGYTF	.	TRBJ1-2	TRBV11-2
CASTPAGARGTEAFF	.	TRBJ1-1	TRBV7-9
CASSQDLEGYGGYTF	.	TRBJ1-2	TRBV4-2
CASSIGSYEQYF	.	TRBJ2-7	TRBV19
CAGKNTGANVLTF	.	TRBJ2-6	TRBV30